This is a list of T cell receptor beta chains from one sample in a study of blood T cell repertoires in COVID-19. Produced via immunoSEQ multiplex PCR; TCRdb's table is partial and in-frame only. The sample comprises 150,000 to 200,000 clones, approximately 79% of which are singletons, and roughly 20% rests with the top ten. Specimen: PBMCs or T cells enriched from blood (not recorded which). Source of these receptors: a woman in her sixties or seventies in a cohort exposed to, infected with or recovered from COVID-19 (not recorded which). The CDR3 runs from the conserved cysteine through the conserved F or W.

>15|TRBV5-4|TRBJ2-1
CASSPFAGGLNEQFF
>16|TRBV4-1|TRBJ1-1
CASSQDWGGGNTEAFF
>14|TRBV30|TRBJ1-5
CAWSRAQGSQPQHF
>15|TRBV18|TRBJ1-2
CASSPSEGAGNGYTF
>15|TRBV6-5|TRBJ1-5
CASSYDQPPRGPQHF
>15|TRBV6-5|TRBJ1-1
CASSSSTGVGAEAFF
>12|TRBV18|TRBJ1-1
CASSPPGTEAFF
>17|TRBV4-2|TRBJ2-1
CASSQGWKTGAYNEQFF
>14|TRBV7-2|TRBJ2-7
CASSFGLAGDEQYF
>13|TRBV29-1|TRBJ1-4
CSVGSATNEKLFF
>15|TRBV29-1|TRBJ1-2
CSVDRTVKTNYGYTF
>16|TRBV11-2|TRBJ2-3
CASSFLITGGTDTQYF
>15|TRBV7-8|TRBJ2-7
CASSLPAGVSYEQYF
>13|TRBV12-3/TRBV12-4|TRBJ1-5
CASSLAENQPQHF
>14|TRBV2|TRBJ2-2
CASRGQPNTGELFF
>15|TRBV28|TRBJ1-6
CASSPLGGNNSPLHF
>17|TRBV18|TRBJ2-1
CASSELAGTRSYNEQFF
>13|TRBV29-1|TRBJ1-1
CSVERSMNTEAFF
>16|TRBV5-1|TRBJ2-5
CASSLRAGGLGETQYF
>15|TRBV5-1|TRBJ2-2
CASSPRDRNTGELFF
>16|TRBV10-1|TRBJ2-2
CASSEGSAGGTGELFF
>15|TRBV7-7|TRBJ2-6
CASGPGGAGANVLTF
>14|TRBV19|TRBJ1-2
CASSTLTGGYGYTF
>15|TRBV5-4|TRBJ2-1
CASSDGLAFYNEQFF
>15|TRBV28|TRBJ2-1
CASSKLAGGWDEQFF
>12|TRBV7-9|TRBJ2-7
CASSLVGDEQYF
>15|TRBV7-3|TRBJ2-1
CASSLGASGHNEQFF
>15|TRBV6-5|TRBJ2-1
CASSLSRSPYNEQFF